This T cell receptor (beta chain) originates from a study of regulatory dendritic cells for organ transplantation. Profiled with immunoSEQ multiplex PCR; TCRdb holds only in-frame clones, not every one. The table has around 30,000 clones, about 75% seen once. Sequenced material: memory CD4+ T cells from blood. Indicated subset: CD45RO+ memory T cells. This TCR was sampled from a human donor in good health.

This CDR3 is CASSFSRQAKETQYF. The CDR3 nucleotides are TGTGCCAGCAGCTTCTCGAGACAGGCGAAAGAGACCCAGTACTTC. This chain uses TRBV5-4 with TRBJ2-5, with TRBD1 as a possible D gene (6 bases). With 2 bases removed from V and 3 bases from J, the gap between germline ends came to 14 bases. Germline lookup yields CDR1 SGHNT and CDR2 YYREEE (reference sequence). The length of the CDR3 is 15 residues.